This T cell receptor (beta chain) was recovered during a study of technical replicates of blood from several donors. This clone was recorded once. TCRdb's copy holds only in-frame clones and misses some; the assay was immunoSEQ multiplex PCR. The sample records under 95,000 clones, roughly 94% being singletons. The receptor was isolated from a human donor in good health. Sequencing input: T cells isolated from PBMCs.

The CDR3 loop reads CASSPYGGGGSRETEAFF. CDR3 DNA sequence: TGCGCCAGCAGCCCGTACGGGGGAGGCGGTTCGAGAGAAACTGAAGCTTTCTTT. The V call is TRBV5-1, the J call TRBJ1-1; possibly TRBD1 for D (5 bases). The V gene lost 4 bases and the J gene lost 5 bases, with 27 bases spanning the gap. The CDR3 extends over 18 amino acids. Germline assignment: CDR1 SGHRS and CDR2 YFSETQ.